The clone carrying this TCR beta chain was observed once. Its antigen remains unknown. An end of the junction differs from the germline gene, which may be a read error. These data are taken from a study of tumor and adjacent non-tumor tissue in lung cancer. Study-level points and caveats: Top 100 clones took a larger repertoire share in normal lung.

The CDR3 is 15 residues long. Germline-derived CDR1 and CDR2 are GTSNPN and SVGIG (reference sequence). A modified ARM-PCR protocol with three rounds of nested PCR amplified TCRbeta. TCRdb itself ran the multiplex PCR reads through MiXCR, one entry per CDR3 protein. Of over 35,000 distinct CDR3 sequences listed, roughly 60% are singletons. The template was RNA from unsorted bulk tissue. More than 3 cm separated this lung sample from the edge of the tumor. This TCR was sampled from a man aged 50 or older with non-small cell lung cancer. The sample comprised distant non-tumor lung tissue. J is TRBJ1-4 and V is TRBV30, with a weak D call TRBD1 (6 bases). This CDR3 reads CVWSHTDRGNEKLFF. The CDR3 region has the DNA TGTGTCTGGAGTCATACGGACAGAGGGAATGAAAAACTGTTTTTT.